Listed below are T cell receptor beta chains from one sample, sequenced in a study of blood T cell repertoires in COVID-19. Generated by immunoSEQ multiplex PCR, the TCRdb table keeps only in-frame clones and is missing some. The sample holds some 260,000 clones, roughly 88% seen once. The sample consisted of peripheral blood. These receptors all come from a man older than 75 with acute or convalescent COVID-19. Each CDR3 is given with its conserved first and last residue. A D gene is named only where the DNA matches it firmly. The size field is filled for only some rows; it gives once, few, many or a size class.

cdr3_aa,cdr3_nt,clone_size,v_call,j_call,d_call
CASSDPGTAANYGYTF,TGTGCCAGCAGTGACCCCGGGACAGCTGCTAACTATGGCTACACCTTC,-,TRBV25-1,TRBJ1-2,TRBD1
CASSQGGTGRIYGYTF,TGCGCCAGCAGCCAGGGGGGGACAGGGCGAATCTATGGCTACACCTTC,-,TRBV4-3,TRBJ1-2,TRBD1
CASSLGQINQPQHF,TGTGCCAGCAGCTTAGGACAGATCAATCAGCCCCAGCATTTT,-,TRBV11-2,TRBJ1-5,-
CASSEGDRYAYEQYF,TGTGCCAGCAGTGAGGGGGACAGATACGCCTACGAGCAGTACTTC,-,TRBV6-1,TRBJ2-7,TRBD1
CASSGQGVNEKLFF,TGTGCCAGCAGTGGACAGGGAGTGAATGAAAAACTGTTTTTT,-,TRBV2,TRBJ1-4,TRBD1
CASSFRQGGTEAFF,TGTGCCAGCAGCTTTCGACAGGGGGGGACTGAAGCTTTCTTT,-,TRBV7-2,TRBJ1-1,TRBD1
CASSLDRGAYNEQFF,TGTGCCAGCAGCTTGGACAGGGGGGCCTACAATGAGCAGTTCTTC,few,TRBV5-4,TRBJ2-1,TRBD1
CAISDPVVTNEKLFF,TGTGCCATCAGTGACCCGGTCGTAACTAATGAAAAACTGTTTTTT,-,TRBV10-3,TRBJ1-4,-
CASSTLDRAAGELFF,TGCGCCAGCAGCACGCTGGACAGGGCCGCCGGGGAGCTGTTTTTT,-,TRBV5-1,TRBJ2-2,TRBD1
CASSLGTGGAGYYGYTF,TGTGCCAGCAGCTTGGGGACAGGGGGCGCAGGTTACTATGGCTACACCTTC,-,TRBV5-6,TRBJ1-2,TRBD1
CASSLRRTDEAFF,TGTGCCAGCAGCTTGAGACGGACAGATGAAGCTTTCTTT,-,TRBV5-4,TRBJ1-1,-
CASSADRSQFF,TGCGCCAGCAGCGCCGACAGGTCGCAGTTCTTC,-,TRBV5-1,TRBJ2-1,-
CASSRDRDNSPLHF,TGCGCCAGCAGTCGAGACAGGGATAATTCACCCCTCCACTTT,once,TRBV5-1,TRBJ1-6,TRBD1
CASSDSGTGGAYTF,TGCGCCAGCAGTGATTCCGGGACAGGGGGTGCCTACACCTTC,once,TRBV10-2,TRBJ1-2,TRBD1
CASAGTGGNQPQHF,TGTGCCAGTGCCGGGACCGGGGGTAATCAGCCCCAGCATTTT,-,TRBV19,TRBJ1-5,-
CASSGRRQGVRNEQFF,TGTGCCAGCAGTGGACGTCGACAGGGGGTGAGGAATGAGCAGTTCTTC,-,TRBV6-1,TRBJ2-1,TRBD1
CASSFQGVNRELFF,TGTGCCAGCAGCTTTCAGGGTGTGAACCGGGAGCTGTTTTTT,-,TRBV7-2,TRBJ2-2,-
CASSQPGTGKSSYEQYF,TGCGCCAGCAGCCAACCAGGGACAGGGAAGAGCTCCTACGAGCAGTACTTC,-,TRBV4-3,TRBJ2-7,TRBD1
CASSYLSGTDTQYF,TGTGCCAGCAGCTACCTTTCCGGCACAGATACGCAGTATTTT,-,TRBV28,TRBJ2-3,-
CASSTLGTGGSSPLHF,TGTGCCAGCAGTACTCTAGGGACAGGGGGATCCTCACCCCTCCACTTT,-,TRBV2,TRBJ1-6,TRBD1